This entry lists 18 T cell receptor beta chains sequenced from one sample in a study of T cell responses to AZD1222 COVID-19 vaccine. The protocol was immunoSEQ multiplex PCR, while the TCRdb copy is restricted to in-frame clones and leaves out a portion. The sample has some 150,000 clones; under 95% are singletons. Material: peripheral blood, obtained on day 0 of AZD1222 vaccination. These receptors were taken from an adult in good health.

This clone occurred a few times. The chain has TRBV5-5 and TRBJ2-3; the D gene is possibly TRBD1 (6 bases). Trimming left V 5 bases short and J 11 bases short, with 21 bases between. This CDR3 is built from 14 residues. CDR1 is SGHKS and CDR2 is YYEKEE in the germline V gene (reference sequence). CDR3 sequence (DNA): TGTGCCAGCAGGGTGAAAAGGGGCCAACAGGGGCAGTATTTT. It is translated as CASRVKRGQQGQYF.

In its sample, this clone was seen a few times. The gene calls are TRBV9 and TRBJ2-5; 12 nucleotides align to TRBD2. This CDR3 region has 15 residues. With V trimmed by 3 bases and J by 5 bases, 5 bases remained unmatched. Germline CDR1 is SGDLS and CDR2 is YYNGEE. For the CDR3, the DNA is TGTGCCAGCAGCGGATACGGGACTAGCGGGGAGACCCAGTACTTC. It yields the protein CASSGYGTSGETQYF.

This clone was counted a few times. This CDR3 reads CASSGGNMNTEAFF. In DNA, the CDR3 is TGTGCCAGCAGTGGCGGAAACATGAACACTGAAGCTTTCTTT. V usage is TRBV25-1 and J usage is TRBJ1-1, with no clear D. The germline gives CDR1 MGHDK, CDR2 SYGVNS. The CDR3 consists of 14 residues. Deletions cut 4 bases from V and 0 bases from J, with 9 bases between.

V gene TRBV28 combines with J gene TRBJ1-5; D remains ambiguous. V gave up 6 bases and J gave up 6 bases, with 12 bases separating them. Germline V gene lookup returns CDR1 MDHEN and CDR2 SYDVKM. The length of the CDR3 is 13 residues. The CDR3 DNA follows: TGTGCCAGCAGCCAATTCAAGGGTCAGCCCCAGCATTTT. As protein: CASSQFKGQPQHF. Full variable domain (rest looked up from reference TRBV28 and TRBJ1-5): DVKVTQSSRYLVKRTGEKVFLECVQDMDHENMFWYRQDPGLGLRLIYFSYDVKMKEKGDIPEGYSVSREKKERFSLILESASTNQTSMYLCASSQFKGQPQHFGDGTRLSIL.

The chain is built from TRBV19 and TRBJ2-4; D may correspond to TRBD1 or TRBD2 (5 bases each). The V gene lost 6 bases and the J gene lost 0 bases, with 21 bases spanning the gap. The CDR3 is made up of 18 amino acids. Per germline, CDR1 LNHDA and CDR2 SQIVND (reference sequence). The CDR3 loop reads CASRGRGIQGGAKNIQYF. The CDR3 coding sequence is TGTGCCAGTAGGGGCAGAGGGATCCAGGGTGGAGCCAAAAACATTCAGTACTTC.

J is TRBJ2-5 and V is TRBV5-1; D uncertain. V was pared by 2 bases and J by 1 base, with 9 bases between. The CDR3 is 14 residues long. Germline CDR1 is SGHRS and CDR2 is YFSETQ. DNA for the CDR3: TGCGCCAGCAGCTTAGGCAGAGTCCAAGAGACCCAGTACTTC. Translation: CASSLGRVQETQYF.

As DNA, the CDR3 is TGTGCCAGCTCACCGGTGAGACTTACCCATAGCACAGATACGCAGTATTTT. It encodes CASSPVRLTHSTDTQYF. The chain carries TRBV18 and TRBJ2-3; D is uncertain. Trimming took off 3 bases at V and 0 bases at J, with 16 bases between the two ends. The germline V gene has CDR1 KGHSH and CDR2 LQKENI. The CDR3 is made up of 17 amino acids. The complete variable domain, with remaining parts taken from reference TRBV18 and TRBJ2-3, reads NAGVMQNPRHLVRRRGQEARLRCSPMKGHSHVYWYRQLPEEGLKFMVYLQKENIIDESGMPKERFSAEFPKEGPSILRIQQVVRGDSAAYFCASSPVRLTHSTDTQYFGPGTRLTVL.

This clone showed up just once. The chain couples TRBV10-3 to TRBJ1-1; D remains unclear. The germline V gene has CDR1 ENHRY and CDR2 SYGVKD. CDR3 length: 13 residues. Trimming removed 0 bases from V and 1 base from J, with 3 bases in between. CDR3 sequence reads: CAISESRNTEAFF. The CDR3 nucleotides read TGTGCCATCAGTGAGTCTAGGAACACTGAAGCTTTCTTT.

The chain employs TRBV9 and TRBJ2-7, with 12 bases fitting TRBD2. The trim removed 3 bases at V and 1 base at J, leaving 2 bases unmatched. This CDR3 spans 15 amino acids. The V gene's germline CDR1 is SGDLS and CDR2 YYNGEE. The DNA for the CDR3 is TGTGCCAGCAGCGCCGGACTAGCGGGGTCCTACGAGCAGTACTTC. Translating it yields CASSAGLAGSYEQYF.

The V and J genes are TRBV19 and TRBJ1-1; D is undetermined. Trimming shortened V by 0 bases and J by 6 bases, and 11 bases separated the two germline ends. This CDR3 region has 14 residues. CDR1 LNHDA and CDR2 SQIVND come from the germline V gene (reference sequence). CDR3 protein: CASSIDLFDAEAFF. In DNA form, the CDR3 reads TGTGCCAGTAGTATAGATCTCTTTGATGCTGAAGCTTTCTTT.

This rearrangement joins TRBV6-5 to TRBJ1-5, with a weak D call TRBD1 (6 bases). Trimming left V 7 bases short and J 3 bases short, with 16 bases between. The CDR3 length is 15 residues. CDR1 MNHEY and CDR2 SVGAGI come from the germline V gene. The CDR3 spells CASTLVGQTNQPQHF. The CDR3 DNA reads as TGTGCCAGCACCCTGGTCGGACAGACCAATCAGCCCCAGCATTTT.

The chain links TRBV5-1 to TRBJ2-3, with 10 nucleotides matching TRBD2. V lost 1 base, J lost 5 bases, and 13 bases stayed unmatched. The CDR3 consists of 18 residues. CDR1 SGHRS and CDR2 YFSETQ come from the germline V gene. CDR3: CASSLNLQREGRRDTQYF. DNA of the CDR3: TGCGCCAGCAGCTTGAATCTCCAGCGGGAGGGCCGTCGAGATACGCAGTATTTT.

This chain uses TRBV4-1 with TRBJ1-6; D is perhaps TRBD1 (5 bases). CDR3 size: 18 residues. Germline CDR1 is MGHRA and CDR2 is YSYEKL. The V gene lost 0 bases and the J gene lost 7 bases, with 19 bases spanning the gap. The DNA of the CDR3 is TGCGCCAGCAGCCAAGATAGTGGGACGCTTCGGGGAAATTCACCCCTCCACTTT. Its protein product is CASSQDSGTLRGNSPLHF.

The genes are TRBV19 and TRBJ2-3, with D uncertain. The ends were cut back, 9 bases at V and 2 bases at J, with 18 bases in the middle. CDR3 size: 15 residues. Germline V gene sequence: CDR1 LNHDA, CDR2 SQIVND (reference sequence). The CDR3 sequence: CASALKGSSTDTQYF. The CDR3 DNA reads TGTGCCAGCGCCCTAAAGGGTTCCTCCACAGATACGCAGTATTTT.

This clone was picked up a small number of times. The sample carries other DNA sequences with the same CDR3. The chain carries TRBV7-2 and TRBJ1-5; D might be TRBD1 (6 bases). The CDR3 is made up of 14 amino acids. With 2 bases removed from V and 4 bases from J, the gap between germline ends came to 9 bases. Germline lookup yields CDR1 SGHTA and CDR2 FQGNSA. The CDR3 sequence is CASSLRGGNQPQHF. The CDR3 nucleotides read TGTGCCAGCAGCTTACGAGGGGGAAATCAGCCCCAGCATTTT.

The V call is TRBV9, the J call TRBJ1-1, with no clear D. CDR3 length: 14 residues. Germline V lookup: CDR1 SGDLS, CDR2 YYNGEE. With 1 base removed from V and 0 bases from J, the gap between germline ends came to 7 bases. The CDR3 DNA is TGTGCCAGCAGCGTACCTGGGGTGAACACTGAAGCTTTCTTT. This codes for CASSVPGVNTEAFF. Full variable domain (rest looked up from reference TRBV9 and TRBJ1-1): DSGVTQTPKHLITATGQRVTLRCSPRSGDLSVYWYQQSLDQGLQFLIQYYNGEERAKGNILERFSAQQFPDLHSELNLSSLELGDSALYFCASSVPGVNTEAFFGQGTRLTVV.

J is TRBJ1-1 and V is TRBV7-9, with D tentatively TRBD1 (5 bases). The V and J ends lost 4 bases and 0 bases respectively, with 18 bases between them. CDR3 length equals 17 residues. Germline CDR1 SEHNR, CDR2 FQNEAQ (reference sequence). CDR3 amino acids: CASSSPGTRTMNTEAFF. The CDR3 region has the DNA TGTGCCAGCAGCTCGCCCGGGACGAGGACGATGAACACTGAAGCTTTCTTT. Full variable domain (remainder filled in from reference TRBV7-9 and TRBJ1-1): DTGVSQNPRHKITKRGQNVTFRCDPISEHNRLYWYRQTLGQGPEFLTYFQNEAQLEKSRLLSDRFSAERPKGSFSTLEIQRTEQGDSAMYLCASSSPGTRTMNTEAFFGQGTRLTVV.

This chain joins TRBV9 and TRBJ1-1; 7 bases are a match to TRBD1. Germline V gene sequence: CDR1 SGDLS, CDR2 YYNGEE. There are 15 residues in the CDR3. The junction had 9 bases not matched to a gene; V was cut back by 0 bases and J by 7 bases. The CDR3, as DNA: TGTGCCAGCAGCGTAGAGGGAGGGGGCCGAGGTGAAGCTTTCTTT. Amino acid sequence: CASSVEGGGRGEAFF.